The entry below describes one T cell receptor (beta chain). This clone was counted between two and nine times. This clone's antigen is unknown. Nothing much larger sits one base from this clone, and base qualities are not available. All of the isolated RNA was reverse transcribed with the High Capacity cDNA Reverse Transcription Kit, so expressed TCRB transcripts were sequenced. Deep immunoSEQ sequencing was applied to naive, central memory and regulatory T cell samples, giving an average of around 4 million total reads per sample. Sorted cells were lysed in RLT buffer, and RNA was extracted using DNase-treated RNeasy Micro or Mini kits according to cell number. To prevent cross-contamination, each cell subset was processed individually, whereas patient and healthy donor samples were processed jointly. The immunoSEQ multiplex PCR was used to amplify TCRB sequences from cDNA, generating 87-bp fragments that spanned the CDR3 region. Amplicons were sequenced on the Illumina HiSeq platform. Processing in the source paper ran as follows. PCR bias was computationally corrected using synthetic template baselines, reads within Hamming distance 2 were collapsed, and singletons that could not be merged were discarded. Reads were aligned against IMGT to assign V, D and J genes, CDR3 length and insertions or deletions at six rearrangement sites. Clonotype counts were normalized to sorted cell number within each subset before computing true diversity and Gini coefficients with the tcR R package. The overlap coefficient, calculated on TCRB nucleotide sequences, was used to measure repertoire sharing. Imported from immuneACCESS, the table was reduced by TCRdb to in-frame sequences with V and J called. These copies leave out some clones; in studies compared against another copy, an unresolved V gene accounts for under half, and the cause of the remainder is not known. V and J calls plus clone size are reproduced from that table; the DNA served to infer D and trimming. Present in this sample are more than 100,000 clones, 28% of which were seen just once. The top ten constitute 0.53% of the sample.

This record belongs to a study of beta chain features in type 1 diabetes (dated by TCRdb to the late 2010s). Study-wide context: Mean age, gender distribution, total cell number and subset yield were not different between patients and healthy donors. A total of roughly 100 million sorted cells were examined across all samples, and RNA yield correlated strongly with the number of cells per subset. The study compared TCRB repertoires of sorted circulating CD4+ T cell subsets between recently diagnosed type 1 diabetes patients and matched healthy donors. Regulatory and stem cell-like memory subsets were isolated from only 8 patients and roughly eight healthy donors, whereas naive and central memory subsets came from all 28 donors.

General findings and caveats noted by the study authors: In all four CD4+ subsets, TCRB CDR3 length was moderately but significantly shorter in type 1 diabetes patients. Naive, central memory and regulatory TCRB repertoires appeared more similar among patients than among healthy donors. PCR might favor shorter templates, but patient and control samples were amplified and corrected together, so any skew would affect both groups equally. Because cDNA was sequenced instead of genomic DNA, activated cells with high expression could be over-represented, although the groups did not differ in activation or CD3 levels. Only small numbers of individuals were included in the HLA sub-analyses, which left unresolved whether HLA type had any influence on TCRB rearrangement. Fewer insertions and more nucleotide deletions at VDJ recombination sites were observed in patients with type 1 diabetes, implying thymic rearrangement abnormalities.

From each donor, a single peripheral blood sample of about 120 mL on average was drawn into heparinised tubes. A BD FACSAria II was used to sort naive, central memory, regulatory and stem cell-like memory CD4+ T cells with a panel that included CD45RO, CCR7, CD25, CD127, CD95 and CD27. Purity was above 95% for every sorted population. PBMCs were isolated right away by Lymphoprep density gradient centrifugation and were stained directly, without culture. To minimize batch effects, samples were stained and sorted in pairs, one healthy donor with one patient per experiment. Sequenced material: central memory CD4+ T cells from blood. The TCR sequence derives from a woman aged 18-29 years with type 1 diabetes.

CDR3 sequence: CASSLLGSGGSSYNEQFF. The bases read TGTGCCAGCAGCTTATTGGGTTCGGGGGGGAGCTCCTACAATGAGCAGTTCTTC. The sequence links TRBV11-2 to TRBJ2-1; TRBD2 aligns with 8 central bases. The CDR3 goes from the cysteine to the phenylalanine over 18 residues. The CDR3 DNA has 54 bases and is translated from base 1. The germline V and J ends show losses of 2 bases and 0 bases respectively, and no gene match explains 9 bases of the junction. Sequences SGHAT (CDR1) and FQNNGV (CDR2) are obtained from the germline V gene.